This T cell receptor beta chain derives from a study of HIV-infected patients and healthy controls. This clonotype is termed medium-sized. Its antigen is as yet unknown. Reverse transcription used roughly 480 ng RNA and constant-region primers for alpha and beta. Using multiplexing indices, alpha and beta chain libraries were generated apart by chain-specific third strand synthesis. Each molecule carried a 12-nucleotide identifier made of two joined random hexamers added before amplification. TCRdb reprocessed the 5' RACE reads via MiXCR and lists one record per CDR3 protein. The table has some 5,000 distinct CDR3 sequences, over 7% seen once. Study-level results: HIV-infected patients shared fewer CDR3 sequences between individuals than healthy controls.

V dropped 5 bases and J dropped 4 bases, with 12 bases sitting between them. CDR3 length: 13 amino acids. No cell fractionation was done, so the repertoire covers all unsorted peripheral blood T cells. The RNA source was a roughly 2.5 ml peripheral blood draw. Exclusions covered tumors, febrile or AIDS-related illness, and hepatitis B or C coinfection. The sequencing used blood, collected before antiretroviral therapy. The TCR sequence derives from an adult with HIV infection. This sequence joins TRBV12-3 or TRBV12-4 and TRBJ2-7; D is perhaps TRBD2 (6 bases). The CDR3 DNA reads as TGTGCCAGCAGTCGGAACCGGGGGTACGAGCAGTACTTC. Its protein is CASSRNRGYEQYF.